The present T cell receptor beta chain was sequenced within a study of T cell responses to AZD1222 COVID-19 vaccine (dated by TCRdb to the early 2020s). In the study overall: Because spike-specific TCR depth and breadth did not differ between the two schedules, AZD1222 recipients who got a second dose at roughly 4 weeks were pooled with those who got a second dose at roughly 12 weeks. TCR sequencing was performed for 230 to 250 trial participants, of whom around 210 were given two doses of AZD1222 and around 26 were given two doses of MenACWY control vaccine. Trial participants were enrolled by age into subgroups of 18-55, 56-69 and 70-plus years, and around 150, 28 and 57 TCR-sequenced participants, respectively, were included in these subgroups.

The CDR3 regions of human TCRbeta chains were analyzed by immunosequencing. Regarding the original processing steps: TCRs in the repertoires were matched against a reference library of SARS-CoV-2-specific TCRs that had been generated with the MIRA antigen-specificity platform. Breadth meant the fraction of unique TCRs that were SARS-CoV-2-associated, whereas depth meant the fraction of total T cells that were SARS-CoV-2-associated. Using the MIRA data, every spike-specific TCR was mapped to the spike region that the TCR reacted to and assigned to either a CD4 or a CD8 class. Log10-transformed breadth and depth values were compared by one-way ANOVA with Sidak's multiple comparisons tests. TCRdb took this table from immuneACCESS and kept in-frame rearrangements with V and J called. Such tables lack part of the clones; where checked against another copy, unresolved V genes explain under half of the gap, and the rest is unexplained. The DNA gave D and trimming, while V, J and clone size come from that table. In this sample the table shows tens of thousands of clones, 85% to 90% of which occur a single time. The ten largest make up approximately 9.1% of the sample.

In light of the paper, this sample's time point label describes: baseline before first vaccination. The vaccinee samples were drawn from two UK trials, COV001 and COV002, one of which was a single-blind randomized controlled phase 2/3 trial testing AZD1222 (ChAdOx1 nCoV-19) in healthy adults. For TCRbeta chain sequencing, PBMC samples were collected from trial participants at day 0 and at day 28 after the second dose. Overall study results and their limits: Participants were mostly white British, with more females than males. The authors suggested clonal diversity may have been underestimated. Spike-specific TCR breadth and depth rose significantly after two AZD1222 doses compared with day 0 and with MenACWY recipients. In the small 56-69-year group, the increase in depth fell short of significance, most likely because of low power. Vaccine-associated CD4 TCRs spanned the whole spike protein, with dominant responses in regions 160-218 and 743-854. Conclusions about previously exposed vaccinees are limited, since just a handful of AZD1222 recipients were seropositive for SARS-CoV-2 at baseline. Because no day 14 peak-response samples were available, repertoires were characterized only after the peak T cell response. Reportedly, almost half of the unique spike-specific TCRs recognized epitopes lying outside the regions that are mutated in the B.1.351 and B.1.1.7 variants.

The CDR3, from cysteine to phenylalanine, totals 17 residues. Of the read, only the CDR3 DNA is kept; its 51 bases are in frame from base 1. At the junction V is shortened by 0 bases and J by 1 base; bases outside the gene matches: 5. The germline V gene encodes CDR1 SGDLS and CDR2 YYNGEE. Remarks on this clone: Its antigen remains unidentified. Base qualities were left out, and no much larger clone turns up one base away.

The sequence was collected from an adult in good health. The sample was peripheral blood, taken on day 0 of AZD1222 vaccination. This chain joins TRBV9 to TRBJ2-5, with TRBD2 matching 11 junction bases. The sequenced DNA is TGTGCCAGCAGCGTAGTGGCTAGCGGGGGGATCCAAGAGACCCAGTACTTC. Translated, this gives CASSVVASGGIQETQYF.